The rows below give T cell receptor beta chains drawn from one sample of a study of cytomegalovirus exposure and HLA in healthy donors. The protocol was immunoSEQ multiplex PCR, while the TCRdb copy is restricted to in-frame clones and leaves out a portion. The sample shows about 120,000 clones, 65% to 85% of them seen only once. Source material: PBMCs. These receptors all stem from a woman between 40 and 50 years old in good health and CMV-seropositive. Both conserved end residues are part of each CDR3. The D gene is left open where the match is weak. The listing skips clone size in some rows; elsewhere it reads once, few, many or a size class.

TRBD1	TRBV6-5	-	TRBJ2-1	TGTGCCAGCAGACCGACACAGGGGGCCTACAATGAGCAGTTCTTC	CASRPTQGAYNEQFF
-	TRBV6-6	few	TRBJ2-1	TGTGCCAGCATTAGGTACGGAGCATACAATGAGCAGTTCTTC	CASIRYGAYNEQFF
TRBD1	TRBV19	few	TRBJ1-1	TGTGCCAGTAGTACCGGGACAGCTAACACTGAAGCTTTCTTT	CASSTGTANTEAFF
TRBD1	TRBV5-4	-	TRBJ2-5	TGTGCCAGCAGCGGGGGACAGGGCCGAGAGACCCAGTACTTC	CASSGGQGRETQYF
-	TRBV28	-	TRBJ1-1	TGTGCCAGCAGTTTACCGGTGAACACTGAAGCTTTCTTT	CASSLPVNTEAFF
TRBD2	TRBV2	-	TRBJ2-5	TGTGCCAGCAGGGAGAACCCGGGGGGAGAGACCCAGTACTTC	CASRENPGGETQYF
-	TRBV6-5	-	TRBJ2-1	TGTGCCAGCAGTTACTCGACCGGGACATACTACAATGAGCAGTTCTTC	CASSYSTGTYYNEQFF
-	TRBV29-1	-	TRBJ2-7	TGCAGCGTTGGAGGCGCTGGCGAGCAGTACTTC	CSVGGAGEQYF
-	TRBV12-5	-	TRBJ2-3	TGTGCTAGTGGTTTGGCCGGCTCAAGCGGGGATACGCAGTATTTT	CASGLAGSSGDTQYF
TRBD1	TRBV2	-	TRBJ1-5	TGTGCCAGCAGTACACCGACAGGGGACAATCAGCCCCAGCATTTT	CASSTPTGDNQPQHF
TRBD1	TRBV2	-	TRBJ1-1	TGTGCCAGCAGTGAGGGACAGGGGCCGGCGGAAGCTTTCTTT	CASSEGQGPAEAFF
-	TRBV18	-	TRBJ2-3	TGTGCCAGCTCACCACTCGGGAGAGCCACAGATACGCAGTATTTT	CASSPLGRATDTQYF
TRBD1	TRBV19	-	TRBJ1-1	TGTGCCAGTAGTCGACAGGGAATGGGAACTGAAGCTTTCTTT	CASSRQGMGTEAFF
TRBD2	TRBV5-1	-	TRBJ2-2	TGCGCCAGCAGCTCAGGGAGCGGGGCTAACACCGGGGAGCTGTTTTTT	CASSSGSGANTGELFF
-	TRBV19	-	TRBJ2-5	TGTGCCAGTACCCCATCGAGTAGAGGATACGAAGAGACCCAGTACTTC	CASTPSSRGYEETQYF
-	TRBV7-9	-	TRBJ2-1	TGTGCCAGCAGCGGGAGGACTGGGGACTACAATGAGCAGTTCTTC	CASSGRTGDYNEQFF
-	TRBV30	-	TRBJ2-6	TGTGCCTGGAGCCCGGGGGTCTCTGGGGCCAACGTCCTGACTTTC	CAWSPGVSGANVLTF
-	TRBV5-4	-	TRBJ1-2	TGTGCCAGCAGCTTGGGTGCGCAGGGGCTCGGATATGGCTACACCTTC	CASSLGAQGLGYGYTF
-	TRBV7-8	-	TRBJ1-2	TGTGCCAGCAGCCGAAATAGTGCCGGGAGCGGCTACACCTTC	CASSRNSAGSGYTF
TRBD2	TRBV4-3	-	TRBJ2-1	TGCGCCAGCAGCCAAGAAGCATATGGGCTAGCGGGAGTCAATGAGCAGTTCTTC	CASSQEAYGLAGVNEQFF
TRBD2	TRBV7-2	-	TRBJ2-5	TGTGCCAGCAGCTTAAGGGGAAGAGCGGGGGGGCCCGAAGAGACCCAGTACTTC	CASSLRGRAGGPEETQYF
TRBD2	TRBV7-3	-	TRBJ2-7	TGTGCCAGCAGCGAATCGGGAGGCGGGGAGCAGTACTTC	CASSESGGGEQYF
-	TRBV4-3	-	TRBJ1-4	TGCGCCAGCAGCCCCGACAGCTCTAATGAAAAACTGTTTTTT	CASSPDSSNEKLFF
TRBD1	TRBV7-9	-	TRBJ2-7	TGTGCCAGCAGCGGGACAGGGGGTAGCCCCTACGAGCAGTACTTC	CASSGTGGSPYEQYF
-	TRBV27	-	TRBJ1-2	TGTGCCAGCAGGGCCGGGTATGGCTACACCTTC	CASRAGYGYTF
-	TRBV29-1	-	TRBJ1-4	TGCAGCGCGGGACTGAATGAAAAACTGTTTTTT	CSAGLNEKLFF
-	TRBV18	-	TRBJ1-2	TGTGCCAGCTCACCACCCGCAGATGCTAACTATGGCTACACCTTC	CASSPPADANYGYTF
-	TRBV7-9	few	TRBJ1-2	TGTGCCAGCAGCTTAGACAGGGTAAACACCTTC	CASSLDRVNTF
TRBD1	TRBV6-5	few	TRBJ2-7	TGTGCCAGCAGTTACGCAGGGGGCTCCTACGAGCAGTACTTC	CASSYAGGSYEQYF
TRBD1	TRBV6-6	-	TRBJ1-2	TGTGCCAGCAGTCAATTGGGACAGGGCTATGGCTACACCTTC	CASSQLGQGYGYTF
-	TRBV29-1	-	TRBJ1-1	TGCAGCGTTGGCGGAAGAAGCACTGAAGCTTTCTTT	CSVGGRSTEAFF
-	TRBV30	-	TRBJ2-2	TGTGCCTGGAAACGGAGCGGGAACACCGGGGAGCTGTTTTTT	CAWKRSGNTGELFF